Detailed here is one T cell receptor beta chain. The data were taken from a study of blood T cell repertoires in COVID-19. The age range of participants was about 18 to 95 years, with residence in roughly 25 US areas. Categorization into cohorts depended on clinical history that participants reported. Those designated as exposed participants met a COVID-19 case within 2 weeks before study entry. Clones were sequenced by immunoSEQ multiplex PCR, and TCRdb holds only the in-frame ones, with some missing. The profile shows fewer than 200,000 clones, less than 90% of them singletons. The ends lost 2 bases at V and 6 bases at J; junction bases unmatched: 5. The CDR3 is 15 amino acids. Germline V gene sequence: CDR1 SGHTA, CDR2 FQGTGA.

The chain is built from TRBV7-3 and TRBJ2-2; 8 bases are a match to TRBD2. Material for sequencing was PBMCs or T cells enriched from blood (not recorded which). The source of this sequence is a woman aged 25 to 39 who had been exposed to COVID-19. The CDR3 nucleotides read TGTGCCAGCAGCTTAGGTAGCGGGGTGGCCGGGGAGCTGTTTTTT. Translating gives CASSLGSGVAGELFF.